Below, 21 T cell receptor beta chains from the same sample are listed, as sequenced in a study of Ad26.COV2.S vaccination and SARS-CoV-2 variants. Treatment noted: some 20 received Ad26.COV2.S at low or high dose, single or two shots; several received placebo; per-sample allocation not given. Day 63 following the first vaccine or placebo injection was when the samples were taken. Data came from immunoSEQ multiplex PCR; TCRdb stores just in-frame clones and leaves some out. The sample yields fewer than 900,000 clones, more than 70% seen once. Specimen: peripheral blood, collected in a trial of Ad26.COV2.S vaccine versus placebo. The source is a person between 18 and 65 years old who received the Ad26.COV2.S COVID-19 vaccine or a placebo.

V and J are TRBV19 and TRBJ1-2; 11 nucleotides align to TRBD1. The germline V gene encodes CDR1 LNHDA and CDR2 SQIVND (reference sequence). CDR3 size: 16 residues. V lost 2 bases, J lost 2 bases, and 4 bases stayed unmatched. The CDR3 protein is CASSIPGTGGNYGYTF. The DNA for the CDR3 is TGTGCCAGTAGTATACCTGGGACAGGGGGAAACTATGGCTACACCTTC.

CDR3 DNA: TGTGCCAGCAGCCAACGGGACGGAGGGAAACTGTTTTTT. Its translation: CASSQRDGGKLFF. The chain carries TRBV3-1 (or the pseudogene TRBV3-2) and TRBJ1-4; perhaps TRBD1 as D (5 bases). The CDR3 loop spans 13 amino acids. V lost 2 bases and J 11 bases, leaving 12 bases between the germline ends. Germline CDR1 LGHDT, CDR2 YNNKEL (reference sequence).

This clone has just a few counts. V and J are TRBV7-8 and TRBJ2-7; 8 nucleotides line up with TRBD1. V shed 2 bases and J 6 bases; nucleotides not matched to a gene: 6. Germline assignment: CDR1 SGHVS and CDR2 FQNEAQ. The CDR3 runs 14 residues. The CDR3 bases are TGTGCCAGCAGCTTAATGACAGGGGATTTCGAGCAGTACTTC. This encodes CASSLMTGDFEQYF.

The CDR3 nucleotides read TGTGCCAGCAGCTTATCAAATGGGCAGGGCGGCGAAGCTTTCTTT. Residues: CASSLSNGQGGEAFF. The gene calls are TRBV7-3 and TRBJ1-1; D perhaps matches TRBD1 (5 bases). CDR3 length: 15 residues. The germline V gene encodes CDR1 SGHTA and CDR2 FQGTGA. Trimming cost V 2 bases and J 8 bases, with 18 bases left between them.

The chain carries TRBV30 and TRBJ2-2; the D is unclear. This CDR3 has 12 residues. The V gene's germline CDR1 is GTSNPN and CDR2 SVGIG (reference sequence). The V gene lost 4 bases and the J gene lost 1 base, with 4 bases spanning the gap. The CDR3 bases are TGTGCCTGGACAGAGAACACCGGGGAGCTGTTTTTT. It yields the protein CAWTENTGELFF.

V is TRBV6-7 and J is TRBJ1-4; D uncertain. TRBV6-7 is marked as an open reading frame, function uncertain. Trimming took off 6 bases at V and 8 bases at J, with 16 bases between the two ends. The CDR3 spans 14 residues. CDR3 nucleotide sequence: TGTGCCAGCAGGCCCTCTAAGGAAGAAGAAAAACTGTTTTTT. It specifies CASRPSKEEEKLFF.

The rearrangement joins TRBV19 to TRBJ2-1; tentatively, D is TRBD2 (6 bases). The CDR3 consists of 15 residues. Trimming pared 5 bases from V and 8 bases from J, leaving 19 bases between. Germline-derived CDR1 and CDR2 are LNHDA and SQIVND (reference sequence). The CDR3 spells CASSRGRAGFYEQFF. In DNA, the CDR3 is TGTGCCAGTAGTCGAGGTAGGGCGGGGTTCTATGAGCAGTTCTTC.

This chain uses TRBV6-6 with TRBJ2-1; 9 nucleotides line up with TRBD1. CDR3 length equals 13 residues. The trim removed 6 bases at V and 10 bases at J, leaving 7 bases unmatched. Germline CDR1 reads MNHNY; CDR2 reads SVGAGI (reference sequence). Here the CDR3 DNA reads TGTGCCAGCAGCCGACAGGGGGTGTCCGAGCAGTTCTTC. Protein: CASSRQGVSEQFF.

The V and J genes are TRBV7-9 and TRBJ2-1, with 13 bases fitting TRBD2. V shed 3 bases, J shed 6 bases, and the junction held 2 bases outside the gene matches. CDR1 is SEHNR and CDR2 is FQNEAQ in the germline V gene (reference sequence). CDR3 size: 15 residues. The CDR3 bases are TGTGCCAGCAGCTTGGGACTAGCGGGAACCAATGAGCAGTTCTTC. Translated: CASSLGLAGTNEQFF.

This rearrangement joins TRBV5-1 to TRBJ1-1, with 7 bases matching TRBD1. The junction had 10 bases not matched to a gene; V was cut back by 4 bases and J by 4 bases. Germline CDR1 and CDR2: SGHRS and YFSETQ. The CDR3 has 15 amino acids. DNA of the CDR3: TGCGCCAGCAGCCCCGGCGCAGGGGGAGGCACTGAAGCTTTCTTT. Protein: CASSPGAGGGTEAFF. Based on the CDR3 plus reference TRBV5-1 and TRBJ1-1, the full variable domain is KAGVTQTPRYLIKTRGQQVTLSCSPISGHRSVSWYQQTPGQGLQFLFEYFSETQRNKGNFPGRFSGRQFSNSRSEMNVSTLELGDSALYLCASSPGAGGGTEAFFGQGTRLTVV.

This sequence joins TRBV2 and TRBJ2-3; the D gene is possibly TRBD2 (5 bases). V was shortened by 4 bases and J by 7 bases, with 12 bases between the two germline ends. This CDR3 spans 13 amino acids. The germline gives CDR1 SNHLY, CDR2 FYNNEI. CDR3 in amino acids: CASSATRQNTQYF. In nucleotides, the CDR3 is TGTGCCAGCAGTGCCACTAGGCAAAATACGCAGTATTTT. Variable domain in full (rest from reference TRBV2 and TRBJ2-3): EPEVTQTPSHQVTQMGQEVILRCVPISNHLYFYWYRQILGQKVEFLVSFYNNEISEKSEIFDDQFSVERPDGSNFTLKIRSTKLEDSAMYFCASSATRQNTQYFGPGTRLTVL.

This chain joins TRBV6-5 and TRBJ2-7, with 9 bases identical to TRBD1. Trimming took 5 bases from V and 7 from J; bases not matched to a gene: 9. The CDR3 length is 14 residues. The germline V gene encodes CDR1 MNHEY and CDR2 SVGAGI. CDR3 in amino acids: CASSPGAGQGEQYF. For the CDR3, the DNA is TGTGCCAGCAGTCCTGGTGCAGGACAGGGGGAGCAGTACTTC.

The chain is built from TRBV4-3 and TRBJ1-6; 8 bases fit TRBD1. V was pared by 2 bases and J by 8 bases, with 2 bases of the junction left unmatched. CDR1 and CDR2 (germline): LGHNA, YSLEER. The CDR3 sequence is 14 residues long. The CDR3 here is CASSQSGGDSPLHF. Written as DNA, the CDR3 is TGCGCCAGCAGCCAATCAGGGGGCGATTCACCCCTCCACTTT.

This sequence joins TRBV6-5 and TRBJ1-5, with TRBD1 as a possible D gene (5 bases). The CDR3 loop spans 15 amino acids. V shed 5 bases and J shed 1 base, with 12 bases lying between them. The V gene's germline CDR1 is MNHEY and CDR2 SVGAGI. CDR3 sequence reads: CASSRQSQSNQPQHF. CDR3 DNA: TGTGCCAGCAGTCGACAGAGCCAGAGCAATCAGCCCCAGCATTTT.

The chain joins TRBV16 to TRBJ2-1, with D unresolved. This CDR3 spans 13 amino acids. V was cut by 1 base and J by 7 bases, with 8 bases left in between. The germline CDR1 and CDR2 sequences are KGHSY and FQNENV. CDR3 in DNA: TGTGCCAGCAGCCAATTTTTGGGGAATGAGCAGTTCTTC. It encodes CASSQFLGNEQFF.

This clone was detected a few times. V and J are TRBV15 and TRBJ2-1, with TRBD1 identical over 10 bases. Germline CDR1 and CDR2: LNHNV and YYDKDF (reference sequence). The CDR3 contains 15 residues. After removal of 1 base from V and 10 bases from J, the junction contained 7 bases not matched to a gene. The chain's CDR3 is CATSRVRQGAGEQFF. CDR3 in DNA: TGTGCCACCAGCAGAGTAAGACAGGGGGCCGGCGAGCAGTTCTTC.

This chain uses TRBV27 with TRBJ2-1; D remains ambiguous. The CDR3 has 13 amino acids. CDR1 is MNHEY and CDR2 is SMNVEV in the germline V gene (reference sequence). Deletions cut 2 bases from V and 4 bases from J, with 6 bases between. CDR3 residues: CASSLGEYNEQFF. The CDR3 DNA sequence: TGTGCCAGCAGTTTAGGGGAATACAATGAGCAGTTCTTC.

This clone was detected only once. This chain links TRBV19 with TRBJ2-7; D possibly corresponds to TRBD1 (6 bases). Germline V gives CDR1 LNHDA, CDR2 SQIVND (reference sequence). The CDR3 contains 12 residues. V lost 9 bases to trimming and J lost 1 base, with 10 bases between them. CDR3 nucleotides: TGTGCCAGCCGACAGGAGTCCTACGAGCAGTACTTC. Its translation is CASRQESYEQYF.

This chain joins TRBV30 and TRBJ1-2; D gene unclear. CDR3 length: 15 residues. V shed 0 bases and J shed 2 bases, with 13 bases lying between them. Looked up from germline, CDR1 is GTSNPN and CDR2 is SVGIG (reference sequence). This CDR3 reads CAWSVGSPRNYGYTF. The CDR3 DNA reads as TGTGCCTGGAGTGTAGGAAGCCCTAGGAACTATGGCTACACCTTC.

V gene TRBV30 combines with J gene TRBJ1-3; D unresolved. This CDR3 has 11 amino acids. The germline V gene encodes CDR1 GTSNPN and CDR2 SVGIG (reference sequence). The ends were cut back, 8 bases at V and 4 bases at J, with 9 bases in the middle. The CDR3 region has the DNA TGTGCCAGGGATTTAGGAAACACCATATATTTT. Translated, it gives CARDLGNTIYF.

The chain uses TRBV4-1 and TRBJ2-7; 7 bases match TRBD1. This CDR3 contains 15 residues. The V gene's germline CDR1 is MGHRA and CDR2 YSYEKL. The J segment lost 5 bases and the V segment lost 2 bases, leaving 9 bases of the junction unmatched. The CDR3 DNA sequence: TGCGCCAGCAGCCAACCCGACAGGGACCTCCACGAGCAGTACTTC. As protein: CASSQPDRDLHEQYF.